This is a list of T cell receptor beta chains from one sample in a study of PD-1 blockade in classical Hodgkin lymphoma. Libraries were prepared by immunoSEQ multiplex PCR; TCRdb keeps only in-frame clonotypes and omits some of them. The sample records about 19,000 clones, approximately 84% being singletons. Sequences were derived from peripheral blood mononuclear cells (PBMCs), sampled at baseline. The receptor source for this set is a human donor with classical Hodgkin lymphoma. Each CDR3 is given with its conserved first and last residue. The D gene is left open where the match is weak. Size is stated for part of the rows, as once, few or many counts, or as a class when the clone is expanded.

d_call	j_call	clone_size	v_call	cdr3_aa	cdr3_nt
-	TRBJ1-2	-	TRBV28	CASSFRAGRKGLYGYTF	TGTGCCAGCAGTTTTCGGGCAGGAAGGAAGGGTCTCTATGGCTACACCTTC
TRBD1	TRBJ1-5	-	TRBV28	CASSPRTGARQPQHF	TGTGCCAGCAGTCCCCGGACAGGGGCTCGACAGCCCCAGCATTTT
-	TRBJ2-7	-	TRBV19	CASSSRDIPYEQYF	TGTGCCAGTAGTTCCCGGGACATTCCCTACGAGCAGTACTTC
-	TRBJ2-2	-	TRBV19	CASSRQPNTGELFF	TGTGCCAGTAGTAGACAACCGAACACCGGGGAGCTGTTTTTT
TRBD1	TRBJ2-2	-	TRBV11-3	CASSPRTGEHTGELFF	TGTGCCAGCAGCCCCCGGACAGGGGAGCACACCGGGGAGCTGTTTTTT
-	TRBJ1-1	-	TRBV28	CATSRAGRIEAFF	TGTGCCACGTCTCGGGCAGGGCGAATTGAAGCTTTCTTT
TRBD2	TRBJ2-1	-	TRBV7-7	CASSSGTTANEQFF	TGTGCTAGCAGCTCCGGGACTACCGCCAATGAGCAGTTCTTC
-	TRBJ1-4	-	TRBV7-9	CATWGPANEKLFF	TGTGCCACCTGGGGCCCCGCTAATGAAAAACTGTTTTTT
TRBD1	TRBJ1-1	-	TRBV28	CASSLVGDSTEAFF	TGTGCCAGCAGTTTAGTTGGGGACAGCACTGAAGCTTTCTTT
-	TRBJ2-7	-	TRBV29-1	CSVEGAVTGKSYEQYF	TGCAGCGTTGAAGGGGCGGTAACAGGGAAGAGCTACGAGCAGTACTTC
-	TRBJ1-2	-	TRBV4-2	CASSQGAGLNYGYTF	TGTGCCAGCAGCCAAGGGGCAGGGCTGAACTATGGCTACACCTTC
TRBD1	TRBJ1-1	once	TRBV7-6	CASSLRLGGRTEAFF	TGTGCCAGCAGCTTAAGGTTAGGGGGCAGGACTGAAGCTTTCTTT
TRBD2	TRBJ2-1	-	TRBV12-5	CASGSGLAGSGEQFF	TGTGCTAGTGGTTCCGGACTAGCGGGGTCGGGTGAGCAGTTCTTC
-	TRBJ1-1	-	TRBV4-3	CASSLNRVLNTEAFF	TGCGCCAGCAGCCTAAACAGGGTTCTGAACACTGAAGCTTTCTTT
-	TRBJ1-1	once	TRBV28	CASRTQGVENTEAFF	TGTGCCAGCAGGACACAAGGGGTAGAGAACACTGAAGCTTTCTTT